This T cell receptor beta chain was observed in a study of neurological immune-mediated disorders (dated by TCRdb to about 2019). Regarding the study in general: The study compared peripheral blood TCR-beta repertoires of HTLV-I-associated myelopathy (HAM/TSP) patients, multiple sclerosis patients and healthy controls using UMI-based sequencing. The approximately 100 TCR-beta libraries included longitudinal samples, technical triplicates and paired sorted CD4+ and CD8+ T-cell subsets alongside PBMC samples. The cohort was made up of 68 subjects, consisting of 14 HAM/TSP patients, roughly 35 multiple sclerosis patients and around 20 healthy controls. The study at large found these results: Across subjects, expanded clones never shared an identical CDR3 amino acid sequence, which suggests that the TCR-beta repertoires in every group were private. TCR clonal expansion was highest in HAM/TSP patients and lowest in MS patients, with MS patients falling below even healthy controls.

This clonotype occurred many times. The target of this receptor is not known. Within one base of it there is no much larger clone, and no base qualities were kept. To synthesize cDNA, template-switch 5'RACE was performed with a primer carrying a 10-nucleotide random unique molecular identifier so that each TCR transcript was tagged. Every sequencing run yielded over 160 million TCR-beta sequences covering 15-18 subjects. The RNeasy kit was used for extraction of total RNA. TCR-beta VDJ regions were amplified with primers for the TCR constant region and the 5'RACE anchor, using the KAPA Real-time Library Amplification kit. Sample indexes and Illumina adaptors were added in a first PCR, after which library yield was increased in a second PCR. After Ampure bead purification, the TCR product of roughly 650 bp was size-selected on a 2% E-gel SizeSelection system. Before pooling, library quality was assessed on a Bioanalyzer, concentration was determined with Qubit, and library quantification was performed with the Kapa Library Quantification kit. Libraries were sequenced paired-end 2 x 150 bp on an Illumina HiSeq 2500. To increase sequence diversity, roughly 25-31% phiX was spiked into each library pool. As for the authors' bioinformatics: The quality-filtered reads were processed with the UMI-based MiGEC pipeline, whose error correction step removed more than 85% of the raw TCR sequences. IMGT germline references were used for alignment of VDJ genes, and clonotypes were defined by a unique CDR3 amino acid sequence together with V-J genes. Clonal expansion, Shannon diversity and CDR3 relatedness (CalcPairwiseDistances, ClusterSamples) were evaluated with VDJtools, and phylogenetic trees were built with CLCbio workbench. Clones with at least 8 unique UMIs were defined as expanded, with this threshold being based on coefficient-of-variation modelling across technical triplicates. The public reads were reprocessed in TCRdb via fastp at Q25 and MiXCR, keeping in-frame beta chains. Rows merge per CDR3 protein into single entries with the most common DNA and genes. The V and J calls were determined by TCRdb, not by the authors. The sample table holds 19,000 or so distinct CDR3 sequences, of which about 14% were seen once. The biggest ten clones account for 7.8% of the sample.

Sorted-subset TCR libraries were prepared from fewer than 1.3 million sorted CD4+ or CD8+ T cells. PBMCs were separated from peripheral blood using Ficoll-Hypaque density gradient centrifugation and then cryopreserved in liquid nitrogen. Paired sorted CD4+ and CD8+ subsets came from healthy controls, HAM/TSP patients and MS patients. This sequence originates from an older woman with HTLV-1-associated myelopathy (HAM/TSP). The sequenced sample consisted of CD4+ T cells from blood.

The CDR3 reads as follows: CASSFGGLSNEQFF. The sequenced DNA: TGTGCCAGCAGTTTCGGGGGCTTAAGCAATGAGCAGTTCTTC. The chain is encoded by TRBV12-3 or TRBV12-4 joined to TRBJ2-1, with the D call perhaps TRBD1 or TRBD2, as 6 bases match in each case. V loses 3 bases of germline sequence and J loses 6 bases, and the interval between the two ends is 12 bases. The CDR3 spans 14 residues, from the cysteine through the phenylalanine. The only DNA kept is the CDR3, 42 bases in frame from the first base.